Listed below are T cell receptor beta chains from one sample, sequenced in a study of OX40 agonist ivuxolimab in advanced cancers. Sequencing was performed with immunoSEQ multiplex PCR; in TCRdb, only in-frame clones are kept and a portion is missing. The sample includes roughly 92,000 clones, around 90% of them seen just once. The sequenced sample was CD4+ or CD8+ T cells sorted from blood, obtained in a trial of the OX40 agonist ivuxolimab. Receptors were obtained from an adult with an advanced solid tumor such as melanoma, head and neck, liver or kidney cancer. CDR3s include the opening cysteine and the closing phenylalanine or tryptophan. D genes are given only for firm matches. Clone size is stated in some rows and not others, as once, few, many or a class when expanded.

D gene,J gene,CDR3 length,clone size,V gene,CDR3 DNA,CDR3 protein
TRBD1,TRBJ2-7,13,-,TRBV6-5,TGTGCCAGCAGTTATAGGACAGGGGACGAGCAGTACTTC,CASSYRTGDEQYF
TRBD1,TRBJ2-1,15,-,TRBV19,TGTGCCAGTAGTATAGTGAGAACAGGGGCGAATGAGCAGTTCTTC,CASSIVRTGANEQFF
-,TRBJ1-5,13,once,TRBV19,TGTGCCAGTAGCAATGGGATACATGGGCCCCAGCATTTT,CASSNGIHGPQHF
TRBD1,TRBJ2-2,17,-,TRBV19,TGTGCCAGTAGTATTCGGAGGACAGGGCGCGGCACCGGGGAGCTGTTTTTT,CASSIRRTGRGTGELFF
TRBD2,TRBJ2-7,15,-,TRBV4-1,TGCGCCAGCAGCCAATACACGGGACTAGCGGCGAGGGCGTACTTC,CASSQYTGLAARAYF
-,TRBJ2-1,14,-,TRBV2,TGTGCCAGCATCGAGGGACCGGGCTGGAATGAGCAGTTCTTC,CASIEGPGWNEQFF
-,TRBJ2-7,13,-,TRBV5-1,TGCGCCAGCAGCTTGGCAGGCACCTACGAGCAGTACTTC,CASSLAGTYEQYF
-,TRBJ2-4,15,-,TRBV11-3,TGTGCCAGCAGCCTTAACAGGGAGTGGGCTAACATTCAGTACTTC,CASSLNREWANIQYF
TRBD1,TRBJ2-3,14,once,TRBV5-1,TGCGCCAGCAGCTCGGGACAGATAACAGATACGCAGTATTTT,CASSSGQITDTQYF
-,TRBJ2-7,12,once,TRBV28,TGTGCCACCCACTCGAGTCCCTACGAGCAGTACTTC,CATHSSPYEQYF
TRBD2,TRBJ2-5,15,-,TRBV5-8,TGTGCCAGCAGCTCGGGACTAGCGGGAGCAGAGACCCAGTACTTC,CASSSGLAGAETQYF
-,TRBJ1-4,14,-,TRBV27,TGTGCCAGCAGTGCAGGGGCCCACGGTGAAAAACTGTTTTTT,CASSAGAHGEKLFF
-,TRBJ1-4,13,-,TRBV10-3,TGTGCCTCCAGGGATTCCGCTACTGAAAAACTGTTTTTT,CASRDSATEKLFF
-,TRBJ2-2,17,-,TRBV5-1,TGCGCCAGCAGCTTGGGTTTGGGGGCTTCGAACACCGGGGAGCTGTTTTTT,CASSLGLGASNTGELFF
TRBD2,TRBJ2-7,18,-,TRBV9,TGTGCCAGCAGCGTGGGATCCACCCCGACTAGCGGGGGCTACGAGCAGTACTTC,CASSVGSTPTSGGYEQYF
-,TRBJ1-2,12,-,TRBV6-1,TGTGCCAGCAGCCGAACATCGACCGGCTACACCTTC,CASSRTSTGYTF
-,TRBJ2-1,14,once,TRBV10-1,TGCGCCAGCGCATCCGGGACCGCGAGCGATGAGCAGTTCTTC,CASASGTASDEQFF
-,TRBJ2-7,13,-,TRBV4-2,TGTGCCAGCAGCCAAGGCCTAGGATACGAGCAGTACTTC,CASSQGLGYEQYF
-,TRBJ2-5,14,-,TRBV5-1,TGCGCCAGCAGCTTCACAGGGGGGGATGGGACCCAGTACTTC,CASSFTGGDGTQYF
-,TRBJ1-1,15,-,TRBV5-1,TGCGCCAGCACAGCAGGGCGGAGTAGGAACACTGAAGCTTTCTTT,CASTAGRSRNTEAFF
TRBD1,TRBJ2-7,14,once,TRBV6-6,TGTGCCAGCAGTTACCCGGGACAGCCTAACGAGCAGTACTTC,CASSYPGQPNEQYF
-,TRBJ2-7,13,once,TRBV13,TGTGCCAGCAGTCGGGTGGGCTCCTACGAGCAGTACTTC,CASSRVGSYEQYF
-,TRBJ2-7,11,-,TRBV6-5,TGTGCCAGTCTTTCGGGGGTCGAGCAGTACTTC,CASLSGVEQYF
-,TRBJ2-2,15,-,TRBV11-2,TGTGCCAGCAGCTTAGCTGGGGGAGGCACCGGGGAGCTGTTTTTT,CASSLAGGGTGELFF
TRBD1,TRBJ2-7,14,-,TRBV6-8,TGTGCCAGCAGATCCACCGGGACAGCCTACGAGCAGTACTTC,CASRSTGTAYEQYF
-,TRBJ2-7,15,-,TRBV15,TGTGCCACCAGCAGAGCCAGGGGAAGCTCCTACGAGCAGTACTTC,CATSRARGSSYEQYF
TRBD2,TRBJ2-3,16,-,TRBV15,TGTGCCACCAGCAGAGAGGGTAGCGGGGTCACAGATACGCAGTATTTT,CATSREGSGVTDTQYF
-,TRBJ1-2,15,-,TRBV6-1,TGTGCCAGCAGTGTCGAAGTCCACTCCTCCTATGGCTACACCTTC,CASSVEVHSSYGYTF
-,TRBJ2-1,15,-,TRBV5-1,TGCGCCAGCAGCTTGGAATCCTTAGGGTCCGATGAGCAGTTCTTC,CASSLESLGSDEQFF
-,TRBJ2-7,11,-,TRBV27,TGTGCCAGCAGTCAGGGCTACGAGCAGTACTTC,CASSQGYEQYF
-,TRBJ1-2,14,-,TRBV18,TGTGCCAGCTCACGAGGGACGGTAAACTATGGCTACACCTTC,CASSRGTVNYGYTF
TRBD2,TRBJ2-7,14,-,TRBV30,TGTGCCAGGCGCGCTAGCGGGGGGCCATACGAGCAGTACTTC,CARRASGGPYEQYF
-,TRBJ1-5,16,-,TRBV5-3,TGTGCCAGAAGCTTAGGGCCTAGACAAGGCAATCAGCCCCAGCATTTT,CARSLGPRQGNQPQHF
-,TRBJ2-2,14,-,TRBV6-5,TGTGCCAGCAGTTACTTCCGGATGTCCGGGGAGCTGTTTTTT,CASSYFRMSGELFF
-,TRBJ2-4,16,-,TRBV27,TGTGCCAGCAGCCGCGACGGGGCAGGGAGCAAAAACATTCAGTACTTC,CASSRDGAGSKNIQYF
TRBD2,TRBJ2-1,15,-,TRBV5-1,TGCGCCAGCAATCGTCTTGGACTAGAAGGGGATGAGCAGTTCTTC,CASNRLGLEGDEQFF
-,TRBJ2-2,15,-,TRBV6-1,TGTGCCAGCCTCTGGGGGGCCGGCAACACCGGGGAGCTGTTTTTT,CASLWGAGNTGELFF
-,TRBJ2-7,13,-,TRBV5-5,TGTGCCAGCAGCTTTCCCCGAGGGGTCGAGCAGTACTTC,CASSFPRGVEQYF
-,TRBJ1-1,14,-,TRBV2,TGTGCCAGCAGTGAATGGGGCTCGAGAACTGAAGCTTTCTTT,CASSEWGSRTEAFF
TRBD2,TRBJ2-3,17,-,TRBV5-1,TGCGCCAGCAGCTTGGCGGTAGCGGGAGGGCCCTTTGATACGCAGTATTTT,CASSLAVAGGPFDTQYF
TRBD1,TRBJ1-1,13,-,TRBV28,TGTGCCACCAACTCACAGGGGGCGAGTGAAGCTTTCTTT,CATNSQGASEAFF
-,TRBJ1-1,13,once,TRBV29-1,TGCAGCCTCTCTGGGGGGGGTGGTACTGAAGCTTTCTTT,CSLSGGGGTEAFF
-,TRBJ2-7,15,-,TRBV28,TGTGCCAGCAGTCCCCGATGGAGAAACTCCTACGAGCAGTACTTC,CASSPRWRNSYEQYF
TRBD1,TRBJ1-1,14,-,TRBV27,TGTGCCAGCAGGCCAACAGGGGGCGGAACTGAAGCTTTCTTT,CASRPTGGGTEAFF
-,TRBJ2-6,17,-,TRBV5-1,TGCGCCAGCAGCTTGGGACAGGCCCCGGGCGGGGCCAACGTCCTGACTTTC,CASSLGQAPGGANVLTF
-,TRBJ1-1,13,few,TRBV25-1,TGTGCCAGCAGTGGGGGAGGGAACACTGAAGCTTTCTTT,CASSGGGNTEAFF
TRBD1,TRBJ1-6,15,once,TRBV7-9,TGTGCCAGCAGCTTAAACGACAGGGGTAATTCACCCCTCCACTTT,CASSLNDRGNSPLHF
-,TRBJ2-3,16,-,TRBV19,TGTGCCAGTAGTGCCTCCAGGGGAATGAGGACAGATACGCAGTATTTT,CASSASRGMRTDTQYF